Below are 29 T cell receptor beta chains sequenced from a single sample in a study of cytomegalovirus exposure and HLA in healthy donors. In the PCR, 60 Vbeta and 13 Jbeta primers were used. Using immunoSEQ multiplex PCR, the repertoire was profiled, and TCRdb retains in-frame clones only, with some absent. In the table there are about 180,000 clones, around three quarters of which are singletons. Specimen: PBMCs. The receptors were gathered from a man in his forties in good health and CMV-seronegative.

This clone was observed once. This chain uses TRBV30 with TRBJ1-4; no firm D call. There are 14 residues in the CDR3. The V end lost 4 bases, the J end lost 6 bases, and 15 bases lay between the germline ends. Germline V gene sequence: CDR1 GTSNPN, CDR2 SVGIG (reference sequence). CDR3 sequence (DNA): TGTGCCTGGAATCGGGAGCCAAGGCATGAAAAACTGTTTTTT. This encodes CAWNREPRHEKLFF.

The chain couples TRBV7-8 to TRBJ2-2; a weak D match, TRBD2 (7 bases). CDR1 and CDR2 (germline): SGHVS, FQNEAQ. V was clipped by 2 bases and J by 4 bases, with 17 bases between them. The CDR3 loop spans 17 amino acids. In nucleotides, the CDR3 is TGTGCCAGCAGCTTAATGCCTCAGGGGAGGGCCACCGGGGAGCTGTTTTTT. This sequence encodes CASSLMPQGRATGELFF.

This clone has only one observation. V is TRBV7-9 and J is TRBJ2-7; D ambiguous. The V gene's germline CDR1 is SEHNR and CDR2 FQNEAQ (reference sequence). The CDR3 is 12 residues long. V was cut by 4 bases and J by 5 bases, with 9 bases left in between. CDR3 sequence (DNA): TGTGCCAGCAGCTCCGAGTCGGACGAGCAGTACTTC. Its translation: CASSSESDEQYF.

This sequence joins TRBV5-1 and TRBJ2-5; 9 bases align to TRBD2. The CDR3 is 15 amino acids. V was pared by 1 base and J by 4 bases, with 5 bases of the junction left unmatched. Germline lookup yields CDR1 SGHRS and CDR2 YFSETQ. The CDR3 region has the DNA TGCGCCAGCAGCTTGTTAGCGGGAGAGGGAGAGACCCAGTACTTC. Its protein is CASSLLAGEGETQYF.

J is TRBJ2-7 and V is TRBV6-5; no definite D call. Deletions cut 8 bases from V and 5 bases from J, with 10 bases between. The CDR3 consists of 11 residues. The germline V gene has CDR1 MNHEY and CDR2 SVGAGI. The CDR3 loop reads CASSQYDEQYF. In nucleotides, the CDR3 is TGTGCCAGCTCGCAGTACGACGAGCAGTACTTC.

V is TRBV7-9 and J is TRBJ2-7; tentatively, D is TRBD1 (8 bases). Germline values: CDR1 SEHNR, CDR2 FQNEAQ (reference sequence). Trimming took 5 bases from V and 7 from J, leaving 21 bases between them. The CDR3 consists of 15 residues. This chain's CDR3 is CASSPGGQVLKEQYF. The DNA for the CDR3 is TGTGCCAGCAGCCCGGGGGGACAGGTCTTAAAAGAGCAGTACTTC.

The chain has TRBV5-4 and TRBJ2-5; 11 bases are shared with TRBD2. Germline trimming cut 0 bases from V and 2 bases from J; bases unmatched to any gene: 3. Germline CDR1 and CDR2: SGHNT and YYREEE (reference sequence). This CDR3 has 16 amino acids. The CDR3 DNA follows: TGTGCCAGCAGCTTGGTGGGACTAGCGGATCAAGAGACCCAGTACTTC. It specifies CASSLVGLADQETQYF.

This chain connects TRBV6-6 to TRBJ2-3; D is unclear. Germline V gene lookup returns CDR1 MNHNY and CDR2 SVGAGI (reference sequence). The CDR3 spans 13 residues. Trimming removed 6 bases at V and 4 bases at J, with 11 bases between. The CDR3 coding sequence is TGTGCCAGCAGGACTCCTGTTGCAGATACGCAGTATTTT. As protein: CASRTPVADTQYF.

The rearrangement uses TRBV2 and TRBJ2-1, with 9 bases lining up with TRBD2. J lost 7 bases, V lost 4 bases, and 8 bases had no gene match. The CDR3 has 15 residues. Germline CDR1 reads SNHLY; CDR2 reads FYNNEI. The CDR3 coding sequence is TGTGCCAGCAGTGTAGTAGCGGGAGAAGGAAATGAGCAGTTCTTC. It yields the protein CASSVVAGEGNEQFF.

The rearrangement uses TRBV6-5 and TRBJ2-1; 7 bases match TRBD2. Germline V lookup: CDR1 MNHEY, CDR2 SVGAGI. Germline trimming cut 6 bases from V and 0 bases from J; bases unmatched to any gene: 5. The CDR3 consists of 15 residues. CDR3 sequence reads: CASRPGRSSYNEQFF. CDR3 DNA: TGTGCCAGCAGGCCCGGGAGGAGCTCCTACAATGAGCAGTTCTTC.

V gene TRBV4-3 combines with J gene TRBJ2-7, with 14 bases matching TRBD2. Losses at the gene ends were 2 bases for V and 6 bases for J; bases not matched to a gene: 6. CDR3 length equals 16 residues. Germline V gene lookup returns CDR1 LGHNA and CDR2 YSLEER. The CDR3 DNA follows: TGCGCCAGCAGCCAAACGGGAGGACTAGCGGGAGGCGAGCAGTACTTC. Amino acids: CASSQTGGLAGGEQYF.

The chain uses TRBV5-6 and TRBJ1-2; 9 nucleotides line up with TRBD1. With V trimmed by 2 bases and J by 5 bases, 4 bases remained unmatched. The CDR3 covers 14 residues. Germline V gives CDR1 SGHDT, CDR2 YYEEEE. The CDR3 spells CASSFRTGEYGYTF. The CDR3 DNA reads as TGTGCCAGCAGCTTCCGGACAGGGGAGTATGGCTACACCTTC.

The chain employs TRBV11-1 and TRBJ1-1; possibly TRBD1 for D (5 bases). The germline V and J ends were trimmed by 1 base and 3 bases, with 6 bases remaining between them. The CDR3 is 13 residues long. Per the germline V gene, CDR1 is SGHAT and CDR2 is FQDESV (reference sequence). This chain's CDR3 is CASSLGRDTEAFF. CDR3 bases: TGTGCCAGCAGCTTAGGCAGGGACACTGAAGCTTTCTTT.

This chain uses TRBV7-2 with TRBJ2-7; 9 nucleotides align to TRBD2. Germline V gene sequence: CDR1 SGHTA, CDR2 FQGNSA. The CDR3 is 15 residues long. Germline trimming cut 4 bases from V and 4 bases from J; bases unmatched to any gene: 8. CDR3 sequence (DNA): TGTGCCAGCAGCTCGCAAGGCGGGGGGGTTTACGAGCAGTACTTC. Its protein product is CASSSQGGGVYEQYF. Complete variable domain (other parts from reference TRBV7-2 and TRBJ2-7): GAGVSQSPSNKVTEKGKDVELRCDPISGHTALYWYRQSLGQGLEFLIYFQGNSAPDKSGLPSDRFSAERTGGSVSTLTIQRTQQEDSAVYLCASSSQGGGVYEQYFGPGTRLTVT.

V is TRBV9 and J is TRBJ2-7, with 8 bases lining up with TRBD1. The CDR3 consists of 12 residues. V shed 3 bases and J 5 bases; nucleotides not matched to a gene: 1. Germline CDR1 SGDLS, CDR2 YYNGEE. The CDR3 DNA sequence: TGTGCCAGCAGCGCGACAGGGGACGAGCAGTACTTC. It is translated as CASSATGDEQYF. Full variable domain (remainder filled in from reference TRBV9 and TRBJ2-7): DSGVTQTPKHLITATGQRVTLRCSPRSGDLSVYWYQQSLDQGLQFLIQYYNGEERAKGNILERFSAQQFPDLHSELNLSSLELGDSALYFCASSATGDEQYFGPGTRLTVT.

The rearrangement joins TRBV14 to TRBJ1-1, with no clear D. Germline CDR1 reads SGHDN; CDR2 reads FVKESK. The CDR3 totals 15 residues. V shed 0 bases and J shed 1 base, with 9 bases lying between them. CDR3 loop: CASSQDAFRNTEAFF. The CDR3 nucleotides read TGTGCCAGCAGCCAAGATGCCTTTAGGAACACTGAAGCTTTCTTT.

The chain employs TRBV28 and TRBJ1-5; 9 bases match TRBD1. There are 18 residues in the CDR3. Per the germline V gene, CDR1 is MDHEN and CDR2 is SYDVKM. V lost 6 bases to trimming and J lost 2 bases; unmatched junction nucleotides: 14. CDR3 DNA sequence: TGTGCCAGCAGGTCGTACCGGGACAGGGAAAATCGCAATCAGCCCCAGCATTTT. It encodes CASRSYRDRENRNQPQHF. Complete variable domain (other parts from reference TRBV28 and TRBJ1-5): DVKVTQSSRYLVKRTGEKVFLECVQDMDHENMFWYRQDPGLGLRLIYFSYDVKMKEKGDIPEGYSVSREKKERFSLILESASTNQTSMYLCASRSYRDRENRNQPQHFGDGTRLSIL.

The V call is TRBV19, the J call TRBJ2-3; 8 bases line up with TRBD2. Germline lookup yields CDR1 LNHDA and CDR2 SQIVND (reference sequence). J lost 0 bases, V lost 11 bases, and 10 bases had no gene match. The CDR3 has 15 amino acids. CDR3 sequence reads: CAAGKASGSTDTQYF. Written as DNA, the CDR3 is TGTGCCGCCGGGAAAGCTAGCGGGAGCACAGATACGCAGTATTTT.

The chain uses TRBV29-1 and TRBJ2-7, with 9 bases identical to TRBD2. Trimming cost V 4 bases and J 3 bases; bases outside gene matches: 4. Germline V CDR1 and CDR2: SQVTM, ANQGSEA. This CDR3 spans 13 amino acids. CDR3 in DNA: TGCAGCGTTGTAGCGGGAGATCGCTACGAGCAGTACTTC. It is translated as CSVVAGDRYEQYF.

The gene calls are TRBV30 and TRBJ2-7, with a weak D call TRBD2 (5 bases). The germline gives CDR1 GTSNPN, CDR2 SVGIG (reference sequence). The V and J ends lost 1 base and 7 bases respectively, with 20 bases between them. The CDR3 sequence is 15 residues long. The CDR3 DNA follows: TGTGCCTGGAGTGCCGCCACTAGGGCAAGGTTTGAGCAGTACTTC. Amino acids: CAWSAATRARFEQYF.

The sample holds a few counts of this clone. The chain is built from TRBV15 and TRBJ1-5; maybe TRBD1 (5 bases). Per germline, CDR1 LNHNV and CDR2 YYDKDF (reference sequence). The CDR3 totals 13 residues. V was trimmed by 6 bases and J by 4 bases, leaving 10 bases between them. In nucleotides, the CDR3 is TGTGCCACCAGGCGGGGGTCTAATCAGCCCCAGCATTTT. Translating gives CATRRGSNQPQHF.

A few counts support this clone. This chain links TRBV4-1 with TRBJ2-3, with 8 bases matching TRBD2. This CDR3 has 18 amino acids. Per germline, CDR1 MGHRA and CDR2 YSYEKL. The junction had 12 bases not matched to a gene; V was cut back by 1 base and J by 3 bases. CDR3 DNA: TGCGCCAGCAGCCAAGTAGTCGCGGCAGAGCGGGGGACAGATACGCAGTATTTT. This codes for CASSQVVAAERGTDTQYF.

This clone was seen once. The chain uses TRBV7-8 and TRBJ2-5, with TRBD1 matching over 9 bases. Germline lookup yields CDR1 SGHVS and CDR2 FQNEAQ. The CDR3 sequence is 16 residues long. V was clipped by 5 bases and J by 11 bases; unmatched bases: 18. The CDR3 nucleotides read TGTGCCAGCAGCATAGGGTTAAGGGACAGGGCCCAAGAGCAGTACTTC. This translates into CASSIGLRDRAQEQYF.

The chain combines TRBV14 with TRBJ1-2; the D is unclear. The CDR3 contains 12 residues. V dropped 3 bases and J dropped 7 bases, with 9 bases sitting between them. Germline lookup yields CDR1 SGHDN and CDR2 FVKESK. CDR3 sequence: CASSQTGIGYTF. The CDR3 bases are TGTGCCAGCAGCCAGACCGGGATTGGCTACACCTTC.

CDR3 nucleotides: TGTGCCAGCAGCCCAACAGGGAACACTAATGAAAAACTGTTTTTT. Residues: CASSPTGNTNEKLFF. The genes are TRBV5-6 and TRBJ1-4, with a weak D call TRBD1 (6 bases). The CDR3 is made up of 15 amino acids. Per the germline V gene, CDR1 is SGHDT and CDR2 is YYEEEE. The V and J ends lost 4 bases and 2 bases respectively, with 12 bases between them.

The chain combines TRBV13 with TRBJ2-5; D might be TRBD2 (7 bases). Germline CDR1 PRHDT, CDR2 FYEKMQ (reference sequence). Deletions cut 0 bases from V and 6 bases from J, with 20 bases between. The CDR3 contains 17 residues. This chain's CDR3 is CASSLGLGGRASQTQYF. The DNA of the CDR3 is TGTGCCAGCAGCTTAGGCCTAGGGGGGAGGGCCAGCCAGACCCAGTACTTC.

The chain uses TRBV19 and TRBJ2-7, with TRBD2 matching over 8 bases. This CDR3 comprises 15 residues. Germline V lookup: CDR1 LNHDA, CDR2 SQIVND (reference sequence). Trimming at V came to 3 bases and at J to 0 bases, leaving 4 bases not matched to a gene. Here the CDR3 reads CASSMLAGNSYEQYF. The CDR3 region has the DNA TGTGCCAGTAGTATGTTAGCGGGGAACTCCTACGAGCAGTACTTC.

J is TRBJ2-7 and V is TRBV27; 8 bases match TRBD2. CDR1 and CDR2 from the germline V gene are MNHEY and SMNVEV (reference sequence). This CDR3 comprises 15 residues. V lost 5 bases to trimming and J lost 0 bases; unmatched junction nucleotides: 6. The chain's CDR3 is CASSPLAALSYEQYF. DNA for the CDR3: TGTGCCAGCAGTCCACTAGCGGCTCTCTCCTACGAGCAGTACTTC.

The rearrangement joins TRBV7-2 to TRBJ2-3, with 9 nucleotides matching TRBD2. Germline V lookup: CDR1 SGHTA, CDR2 FQGNSA. This CDR3 has 16 amino acids. V was clipped by 5 bases and J by 5 bases; unmatched bases: 11. DNA of the CDR3: TGTGCCAGCAGCATCTTAGCGGGAGTCCGTGGAGATACGCAGTATTTT. Translation gives CASSILAGVRGDTQYF.